The rows below give T cell receptor beta chains drawn from one sample of a study of long-term antiretroviral therapy in people with HIV. Profiled with immunoSEQ multiplex PCR; TCRdb holds only in-frame clones, not every one. The data contain 40,000 to 50,000 clones, over 90% of them singletons. The input for sequencing was unsorted PBMCs, taken 9.2 years after starting antiretroviral therapy. The receptor source for this set is a man under 40 with HIV. The CDR3 runs from the conserved cysteine through the conserved F or W.

V	CDR3
TRBV7-8	CASSSVSNTEAFF
TRBV5-4	CASSLWEGNQPQHF
TRBV11-2	CASSLHSAEYIGNTIYF
TRBV9	CASSGGASGETQYF
TRBV2	CASLPLQAPYEQYF
TRBV18	CASSPDGVKLNYGYTF
TRBV6-1	CASRDTGLKDEQFF
TRBV28	CASRSGVETQYF
TRBV5-4	CASSLPGQSYNEQFF
TRBV6-6	CASIRTGANIQYF
TRBV5-4	CASSLGTTNEKLFF
TRBV11-2	CASSNIITGANSYTF
TRBV10-3	CAISEWGTAYNEQFF
TRBV9	CASSGVNRATSSYNEQFF
TRBV2	CASREDRGTFFKQFF
TRBV6-4	CASSDRPTGELFF
TRBV19	CASTVEQGGSPLHF
TRBV5-4	CASSSQGGEYGYTF
TRBV7-9	CASRRKDYEQYF
TRBV2	CASRDRGLYNEQFF
TRBV7-9	CASTQSPVATDNEQFF
TRBV4-1	CASSQVGTRYEQYF
TRBV19	CASRRTDNQPQHF
TRBV4-2	CASSQDYGGRTGRGYTF
TRBV7-9	CASSRPNEKLFF
TRBV7-2	CASQGGDQPQHF
TRBV4-1	CASSLAGAGGNTIYF
TRBV7-9	CATERWVGSIGANVLTF
TRBV5-1	CASSLEVSPGHGYTF
TRBV12-5	CASSEDRSGEQYF
TRBV5-1	CASSFGLAGIQETQYF
TRBV19	CASSLRRGTTSGKNNEQFF
TRBV5-1	CASSWGPGIDTEAFF
TRBV6-5	CASSYGERIEAFF
TRBV15	CATSRQMGTDTQYF
TRBV6-1	CASSEVRTGGEKLFF
TRBV7-9	CASSLNGNEKLFF
TRBV2	CASSLPSSGGAGEQFF
TRBV7-9	CASTLKQGARGNTIYF
TRBV6-5	CASTPRRATNEKLFF
TRBV6-1	CASSEDPGKEETQYF
TRBV2	CASGQVANVLTF
TRBV19	CASRPGQVNEKLFF
TRBV14	CASSRSSATNEKLFF
TRBV5-1	CASSFNRDRVTGYTF
TRBV5-6	CASSSNRGNSPLHF
TRBV5-1	CASSPGTGLVSPLHF
TRBV9	CASSATGYEQYF
TRBV4-2	CASNQEVGNSNQPQHF